The clone carrying this TCR beta chain has just a few counts. Its target is not known. Libraries were prepared by immunoSEQ multiplex PCR; TCRdb keeps only in-frame clonotypes and omits some of them. The sample consists of approximately 17,000 clones, about 80% of them appearing once. Trimming left V 3 bases short and J 3 bases short, with 13 bases between. Germline assignment: CDR1 LGHDT and CDR2 YNNKEL (reference sequence). This CDR3 is 15 amino acids long. Before the COVID-19 pandemic, during about 2011-2019, CD4+ T cells were taken from unexposed donors. After about 10 days of culture, CD4+ T cells were isolated. As cell numbers allowed, unexposed-donor CD4+ T cells faced SARS-CoV-2 S/N and four cold-coronavirus spikes. The sample is drawn from a study of CD4 T cells in relation to SARS-CoV-2 and coronaviruses.

The sequence came from a human donor in good health. The genes are TRBV3-1 (or the pseudogene TRBV3-2) and TRBJ2-3, with D perhaps matching TRBD2 (5 bases). The sequenced sample was CD4+ T cells from PBMCs, cultured in vitro. The DNA of the CDR3 is TGTGCCAGCAGCCAGGGCCTGGGAGTTACAGATACGCAGTATTTT. Translating gives CASSQGLGVTDTQYF.